This entry features one T cell receptor beta chain sequence. The repertoire was sequenced with immunoSEQ multiplex PCR; TCRdb's copy has only in-frame clones and lacks some. The sample yields more than 450,000 clones, around 90% seen once. This sample is drawn from a study of blood T cell repertoires in COVID-19. The TCR sequence derives from a woman in her late teens or twenties who had recovered from COVID-19. Specimen: PBMCs or T cells enriched from blood (not recorded which).

The DNA of the CDR3 is TGCGCCAGCAGCCCTTGGGACAGCTTGAACACTGAAGCTTTCTTT. It codes for CASSPWDSLNTEAFF. The V and J genes are TRBV5-1 and TRBJ1-1; TRBD1 aligns across 7 bases. This CDR3 comprises 15 residues. The J segment lost 0 bases and the V segment lost 4 bases, leaving 6 bases of the junction unmatched. Germline lookup yields CDR1 SGHRS and CDR2 YFSETQ.